This T cell receptor (delta chain) is drawn from a study of γδ T cells in repeated Plasmodium falciparum infection. Gammadelta T cells were flow-sorted from PBMC into Vgamma9/Vdelta2+ and Vdelta2-negative populations for bulk analysis. Germline CDR1 is GEAIGNYY and CDR2 is EKD. This CDR3 contains 18 residues. Both TRG and TRD chains were sequenced from each sorted sample. TCRdb re-processed the multiplex PCR reads via CATT. The table has about 93,000 delta-chain clones, less than 1% seen once. This clone was recorded a few times. The protein that TCRdb holds for this DNA derives from a much larger clone and differs from the translated DNA at residue 15, which likely indicates a read error; the protein shown here is translated from the DNA.

This TCR was sampled from a pool of human donors (malaria-infected and uninfected, not separated). The V gene is TRDV2, the J gene TRDJ1, with 9 bases that match TRDD3. TCRdb lists no J gene, so it was determined here by aligning the DNA to germline. Sequenced input: gamma-delta T cells from blood. The DNA of the CDR3 is TGTGCCTGTGACACGGTTACTGGGGGACAGACATACACCGATAGACTCATCTTT. Protein: CACDTVTGGQTYTDRLIF.